The 23 T cell receptor beta chains presented below share a single source sample, sequenced in a study of neoadjuvant anti-PD-1 for oral cavity cancer. Only in-frame clones appear in the TCRdb table, and some are missing; sequencing was by immunoSEQ multiplex PCR. The sample includes 84,000 or so clones, around 80% seen only once; the top ten take 2.5% to 3.5%. The material sequenced was PBMCs, taken before nivolumab (anti-PD-1) treatment. These receptors all come from a person aged 40-85 years with oral cavity squamous cell carcinoma.

The chain carries TRBV5-4 and TRBJ2-2; TRBD1 is a possible D gene (6 bases). The CDR3 has 16 residues. V shed 4 bases and J shed 4 bases, with 17 bases lying between them. CDR1 SGHNT and CDR2 YYREEE come from the germline V gene (reference sequence). In DNA, the CDR3 is TGTGCCAGCAGCCCCCTGGGGGCTGGAGGCACCGGGGAGCTGTTTTTT. Its protein is CASSPLGAGGTGELFF.

J is TRBJ2-3 and V is TRBV28; D possibly matches TRBD1 or TRBD2 (5 bases each). Between the trimmed V and J ends, which lost 7 bases and 5 bases, there was a span of 13 bases. Germline CDR1 is MDHEN and CDR2 is SYDVKM. The CDR3 totals 13 residues. The CDR3 nucleotides read TGTGCCAGCATCCTCTCAGGGAGAGATACGCAGTATTTT. The encoded protein is CASILSGRDTQYF.

The rearrangement uses TRBV7-3 and TRBJ2-2; no clear D gene. Trimming removed 5 bases from V and 3 bases from J, with 4 bases in between. The CDR3 consists of 12 residues. In germline, CDR1 is SGHTA, CDR2 FQGTGA. CDR3 in DNA: TGTGCCAGCAGCCTTGACACCGGGGAGCTGTTTTTT. Residues: CASSLDTGELFF.

The chain carries TRBV9 and TRBJ2-3, with a possible D match to TRBD2 (5 bases). The length of the CDR3 is 15 residues. Germline CDR1 SGDLS, CDR2 YYNGEE. Trimming cost V 3 bases and J 3 bases, with 14 bases left between them. CDR3 loop: CASSAAGMLTDTQYF. In nucleotides, the CDR3 is TGTGCCAGCAGCGCCGCCGGGATGTTGACAGATACGCAGTATTTT.

The chain combines TRBV7-3 with TRBJ2-7; 8 nucleotides line up with TRBD2. CDR1 is SGHTA and CDR2 is FQGTGA in the germline V gene. J was trimmed by 4 bases and V by 0 bases; bases with no gene match: 5. This CDR3 is built from 15 residues. The chain's CDR3 is CASSLTASGSYEQYF. The DNA of the CDR3 is TGTGCCAGCAGCTTAACGGCCAGCGGGAGTTACGAGCAGTACTTC.

This clone was seen only a few times. The rearrangement links TRBV5-6 to TRBJ1-3; possibly TRBD1 for D (5 bases). The V gene's germline CDR1 is SGHDT and CDR2 YYEEEE. Trimming cost V 5 bases and J 1 base, with 10 bases left between them. CDR3 length: 14 amino acids. The CDR3 DNA follows: TGTGCCAGCAGTACGGGGCTTTCTGGAAACACCATATATTTT. Amino acid sequence: CASSTGLSGNTIYF.

The chain has TRBV9 and TRBJ2-1; D is possibly TRBD2 (6 bases). The V gene lost 1 base and the J gene lost 0 bases, with 8 bases spanning the gap. This CDR3 is 15 amino acids long. Germline lookup yields CDR1 SGDLS and CDR2 YYNGEE. CDR3 DNA sequence: TGTGCCAGCAGCGTACCGACTAGCTCCTACAATGAGCAGTTCTTC. It is translated as CASSVPTSSYNEQFF.

The chain uses TRBV15 and TRBJ2-7, with TRBD2 identical over 10 bases. V trimming: 5 bases; J trimming: 4 bases; junction bases outside the gene matches: 8. The CDR3 length is 15 residues. Germline V gene data show CDR1 as LNHNV and CDR2 as YYDKDF (reference sequence). In DNA, the CDR3 is TGTGCCACCAGCGTCGAACTAGCGGGACCGTACGAGCAGTACTTC. Its translation is CATSVELAGPYEQYF. The variable domain in full, completed from reference TRBV15 and TRBJ2-7, reads DAMVIQNPRYQVTQFGKPVTLSCSQTLNHNVMYWYQQKSSQAPKLLFHYYDKDFNNEADTPDNFQSRRPNTSFCFLDIRSPGLGDTAMYLCATSVELAGPYEQYFGPGTRLTVT.

V and J are TRBV6-5 and TRBJ2-1, with D unclear. Trimming shortened V by 2 bases and J by 6 bases, and 11 bases separated the two germline ends. CDR1 and CDR2 (germline): MNHEY, SVGAGI. CDR3 length: 14 amino acids. For the CDR3, the DNA is TGTGCCAGCAGTTACGGCCAACAGACCAATGAGCAGTTCTTC. Protein product: CASSYGQQTNEQFF.

V is TRBV2 and J is TRBJ2-5; TRBD2 is a possible D gene (6 bases). Trimming took 5 bases from V and 1 from J, leaving 14 bases between them. This CDR3 is built from 15 residues. Germline V CDR1 and CDR2: SNHLY, FYNNEI. This chain's CDR3 is CASSSAGMTQETQYF. CDR3 DNA sequence: TGTGCCAGCAGTTCGGCGGGGATGACCCAAGAGACCCAGTACTTC.

J is TRBJ2-7 and V is TRBV29-1; 7 bases line up with TRBD1. From germline, CDR1 is SQVTM and CDR2 ANQGSEA. The CDR3 extends over 13 amino acids. V trimming: 4 bases; J trimming: 3 bases; junction bases outside the gene matches: 6. The CDR3 loop reads CSVAFGTVYEQYF. The CDR3 bases are TGCAGCGTTGCCTTCGGGACAGTCTACGAGCAGTACTTC.

The V and J genes are TRBV29-1 and TRBJ2-7; a possible D gene is TRBD1 (6 bases). The CDR3 runs to 14 residues. With 3 bases removed from V and 2 bases from J, the gap between germline ends came to 14 bases. Germline V gene data show CDR1 as SQVTM and CDR2 as ANQGSEA. The CDR3 nucleotides read TGCAGCGTTGAGGAACAGGGTTCTCCCTACGAGCAGTACTTC. This sequence encodes CSVEEQGSPYEQYF.

The chain couples TRBV7-8 to TRBJ2-2; possibly TRBD2 for D (5 bases). V was shortened by 2 bases and J by 7 bases, with 23 bases between the two germline ends. CDR1 and CDR2 (germline): SGHVS, FQNEAQ. The CDR3 contains 18 residues. The CDR3 DNA follows: TGTGCCAGCAGCTTACTTGCCCTAGTAGAGAGGGATGGCGGGGAGCTGTTTTTT. Translating gives CASSLLALVERDGGELFF.

The chain uses TRBV7-2 and TRBJ2-3; D uncertain. Trimming cost V 0 bases and J 2 bases, with 6 bases left between them. CDR3 length equals 14 residues. Germline CDR1 and CDR2: SGHTA and FQGNSA. The DNA for the CDR3 is TGTGCCAGCAGCTTAGCCGCCCTCACAGATACGCAGTATTTT. Residues: CASSLAALTDTQYF.

This chain connects TRBV7-6 to TRBJ2-7; 7 nucleotides match TRBD1. Losses at the gene ends were 1 base for V and 6 bases for J; bases not matched to a gene: 3. This CDR3 comprises 13 residues. Looked up from germline, CDR1 is SGHVS and CDR2 is FNYEAQ. This CDR3 reads CASSLEQGSEQYF. The CDR3 coding sequence is TGTGCCAGCAGCTTAGAACAGGGGTCCGAGCAGTACTTC.

The chain couples TRBV6-5 to TRBJ1-2; D is unclear. The CDR3 sequence is 13 residues long. Trimming took off 8 bases at V and 4 bases at J, with 14 bases between the two ends. The germline gives CDR1 MNHEY, CDR2 SVGAGI. The CDR3 here is CASGPIPGYGYTF. The CDR3 DNA reads as TGTGCCAGCGGACCTATCCCTGGCTATGGCTACACCTTC.

The rearrangement joins TRBV6-5 to TRBJ1-1; D is ambiguous. Germline loops: CDR1 MNHEY, CDR2 SVGAGI. The CDR3 totals 14 residues. V lost 6 bases to trimming and J lost 1 base, with 12 bases between them. The CDR3 reads CASSEQSGNTEAFF. Here the CDR3 DNA reads TGTGCCAGCAGCGAACAATCGGGGAACACTGAAGCTTTCTTT.

The genes are TRBV7-3 and TRBJ2-7; TRBD1 or TRBD2 may be the D gene (5 bases each). Trimming shortened V by 5 bases and J by 7 bases, and 15 bases separated the two germline ends. Per the germline V gene, CDR1 is SGHTA and CDR2 is FQGTGA. CDR3 length: 13 amino acids. In DNA form, the CDR3 reads TGTGCCAGCAGCCTAGGGACGAGTGGGGAGCAGTACTTC. Encoded protein: CASSLGTSGEQYF.

In the case of this clone: A read error may produce the germline difference seen at one junction end. The V and J genes are TRBV6-1 and TRBJ1-1; D not certain. This CDR3 is built from 13 residues. Germline assignment: CDR1 MNHNS and CDR2 SASEGT. CDR3 sequence reads: CASSVSSNTEAFF. CDR3 coding DNA: TGTGCCAGTAGTGTTAGTTCGAACACTGAAGCTTTCTTT.

The chain joins TRBV5-8 to TRBJ2-5, with 8 positions matching TRBD1. Trimming removed 4 bases from V and 4 bases from J; junction bases left unmatched: 6. There are 14 residues in the CDR3. The germline V gene encodes CDR1 SGHTS and CDR2 YDEGEE. The CDR3 sequence: CASSIPTGVETQYF. DNA of the CDR3: TGTGCCAGCAGCATACCGACAGGGGTAGAGACCCAGTACTTC.

The sample holds a few counts of this clone. The V and J genes are TRBV13 and TRBJ2-1, with TRBD2 identical over 12 bases. CDR1 is PRHDT, CDR2 FYEKMQ, per germline (reference sequence). V trimming: 4 bases; J trimming: 7 bases; junction bases outside the gene matches: 11. The CDR3 has 17 amino acids. The CDR3 protein is CASSSDRLAGVGNEQFF. The CDR3 region has the DNA TGTGCCAGCAGCTCGGACCGACTAGCGGGAGTGGGAAATGAGCAGTTCTTC.

The chain uses TRBV11-2 and TRBJ2-5, with 10 bases that match TRBD1. With 3 bases clipped from V and 5 bases from J, the junction kept 6 bases outside the gene matches. Germline CDR1 and CDR2: SGHAT and FQNNGV. The CDR3 has 15 residues. The CDR3 nucleotides are TGTGCCAGCAGCTTGGGGACAGGGGTCAGGGAGACCCAGTACTTC. This gives the protein CASSLGTGVRETQYF.

The J gene is TRBJ2-2, the V gene TRBV7-8, with 8 bases fitting TRBD2. Per the germline V gene, CDR1 is SGHVS and CDR2 is FQNEAQ. V gave up 3 bases and J gave up 4 bases; unmatched junction bases: 10. This CDR3 comprises 17 residues. The CDR3 protein is CASSLRAQRESTGELFF. CDR3 sequence (DNA): TGTGCCAGCAGCTTGCGCGCCCAGCGGGAGAGCACCGGGGAGCTGTTTTTT.